Listed here is a single TCR beta chain. Its target is not known. The sample is drawn from a study of cytomegalovirus exposure and HLA in healthy donors. The study's findings and limits: Some public TCRs appeared in many individuals, while most sequences were rare.

The CDR3 has 13 amino acids. V gave up 8 bases and J gave up 3 bases, with 14 bases separating them. Looked up from germline, CDR1 is SGHTA and CDR2 is FQGNSA. The study ran its PCR with 60 Vbeta and 13 Jbeta primers. Profiled with immunoSEQ multiplex PCR; TCRdb holds only in-frame clones, not every one. The sample has 120,000 to 150,000 clones; roughly four fifths are singletons. The chain joins TRBV7-2 to TRBJ2-7; perhaps TRBD2 as D (7 bases). The sequenced sample consisted of PBMCs. This receptor was obtained from a woman between 50 and 59 years old in good health and CMV-seropositive. CDR3 sequence: CASGRGTVYEQYF. The CDR3, as DNA: TGTGCCAGCGGGAGGGGGACGGTCTACGAGCAGTACTTC.